This T cell receptor (beta chain) was observed in a study of blood T cell repertoires in COVID-19. Study details: There were acute and convalescent COVID-19 samples, and they came from the United States, Italy and Spain. From T cells, B-cell-depleted T cells, or PBMCs came the material, which was cDNA or gDNA.

CDR1 SGHTA and CDR2 FQGNSA come from the germline V gene. The V gene lost 5 bases and the J gene lost 6 bases, with 21 bases spanning the gap. CDR3 length: 16 residues. This clone was recorded only once. Per the study methods: Counts of nucleated cells, estimated from reference gene primer amplification, were obtained. Profiling relied on immunoSEQ multiplex PCR, and the TCRdb table lists in-frame clones only, not all of them. The V and J calls and clone size were taken over from that table, and D and trimming were inferred from the DNA. The data contain about 190,000 clones, 89% of them seen just once; the ten biggest clones take up approximately 6.7%.

Sequencing was done on a sample of peripheral blood. The chain has TRBV7-2 and TRBJ2-3, with D possibly TRBD2 on 5 matching bases. This receptor was identified in a man in his forties with acute or convalescent COVID-19. As DNA, the CDR3 is TGTGCCAGCAGCCCGGGTAGAGGGCGATCAGGCGATACGCAGTATTTT. Amino acids: CASSPGRGRSGDTQYF.